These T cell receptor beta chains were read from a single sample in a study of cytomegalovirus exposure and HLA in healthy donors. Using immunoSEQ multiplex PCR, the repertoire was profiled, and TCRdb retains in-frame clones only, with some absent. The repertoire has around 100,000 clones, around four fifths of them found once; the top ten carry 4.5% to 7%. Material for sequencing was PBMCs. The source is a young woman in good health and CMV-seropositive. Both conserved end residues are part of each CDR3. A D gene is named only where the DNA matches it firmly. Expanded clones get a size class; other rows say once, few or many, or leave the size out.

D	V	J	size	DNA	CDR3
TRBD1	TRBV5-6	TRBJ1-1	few	TGTGCCAGCAGCTTGCAGGGACAGGTGAACACTGAAGCTTTCTTT	CASSLQGQVNTEAFF
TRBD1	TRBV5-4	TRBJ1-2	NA	TGTGCCAGCAGGGAGGGGACAGGAGCTAACTATGGCTACACCTTC	CASREGTGANYGYTF
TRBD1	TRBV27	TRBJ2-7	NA	TGTGCCAGCAGTTCCCATCCTAGGACAGGGGGCTACGAGCAGTACTTC	CASSSHPRTGGYEQYF
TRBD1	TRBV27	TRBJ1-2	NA	TGTGCCAGCAGTCCCAAGGGACAGCTCTATGGCTACACCTTC	CASSPKGQLYGYTF
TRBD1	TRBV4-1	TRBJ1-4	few	TGCGCCAGCAGCCCACACGGGACAGAGGCTGAAAAACTGTTTTTT	CASSPHGTEAEKLFF
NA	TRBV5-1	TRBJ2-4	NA	TGCGCCAGCAGCAACACAGGGATTGACATTCAGTACTTC	CASSNTGIDIQYF
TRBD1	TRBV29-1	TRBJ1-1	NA	TGCAGCTCACAACTCGACAGGGCTGAAGCTTTCTTT	CSSQLDRAEAFF
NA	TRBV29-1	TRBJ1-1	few	TGCAGCGCTGGACAGCTGAACACTGAAGCTTTCTTT	CSAGQLNTEAFF
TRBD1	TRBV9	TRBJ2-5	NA	TGTGCCAGCAGCGTTCGTCACGTGCAGGGGGAATCAGAGACCCAGTACTTC	CASSVRHVQGESETQYF
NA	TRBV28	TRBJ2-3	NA	TGTGCCAGCAGTTTGTCAGGATTTGATGATACGCAGTATTTT	CASSLSGFDDTQYF
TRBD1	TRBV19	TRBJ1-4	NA	TGTGCCAGTAGTATAGATCCCCGACAGGGGCCTGGGTCGGCAACTAATGAAAAACTGTTTTTT	CASSIDPRQGPGSATNEKLFF
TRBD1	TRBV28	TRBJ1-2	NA	TGTGCCATCGGGACGTCGGTCAGGGGGCTTGATAACTATGGCTACACCTTC	CAIGTSVRGLDNYGYTF
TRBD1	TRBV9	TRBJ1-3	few	TGTGCCAGCAGCGCGAAGACAGGGCACTCTGGAAACACCATATATTTT	CASSAKTGHSGNTIYF
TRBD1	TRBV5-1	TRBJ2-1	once	TGCGCCACCGGCCGGGACAGAGACAATGAGCAGTTCTTC	CATGRDRDNEQFF
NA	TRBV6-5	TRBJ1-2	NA	TGTGCCAGCAGTACCCGGGGCTATGGCTACACCTTC	CASSTRGYGYTF
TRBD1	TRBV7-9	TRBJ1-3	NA	TGTGCCATCAGCTTAGGTTGGGGGACAGTAGAGTCTGGAAACACCATATATTTT	CAISLGWGTVESGNTIYF
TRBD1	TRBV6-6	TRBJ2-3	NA	TGTGCCAGCAGTTTTAGGACAGGGGGCACAGATACGCAGTATTTT	CASSFRTGGTDTQYF
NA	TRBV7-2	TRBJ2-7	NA	TGTGCCAGCAGCTTAGCGTGGGAGGCGTCCTCCTACGAGCAGTACTTC	CASSLAWEASSYEQYF
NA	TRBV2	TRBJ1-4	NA	TGTGCCAGCAGGGGGGGGTCTGGTGAAAAACTGTTTTTT	CASRGGSGEKLFF
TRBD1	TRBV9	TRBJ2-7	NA	TGTGCCAGCAGCGTAGAAGGGACAGGGGCGGAGGAGCAGTACTTC	CASSVEGTGAEEQYF
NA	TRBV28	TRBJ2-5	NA	TGTGCCAGCAGTCTCCGTCAAGGGGACCAAGAGACCCAGTACTTC	CASSLRQGDQETQYF
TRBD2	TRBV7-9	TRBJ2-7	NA	TGTGCCAGCAGCTTGGCACTAGCGGGAACCAGCGAGCAGTACTTC	CASSLALAGTSEQYF
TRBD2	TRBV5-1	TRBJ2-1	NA	TGCGCCAGCAGCTTGGACGGGAGGGCCTCCAATGAGCAGTTCTTC	CASSLDGRASNEQFF
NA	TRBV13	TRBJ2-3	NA	TGTGCCAGCAGCTTAGCCGGGGATTACACAGATACGCAGTATTTT	CASSLAGDYTDTQYF
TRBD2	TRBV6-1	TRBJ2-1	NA	TGTGCCAGCAGTGATCGAGCTAGCGGGTGGAATGAGCAGTTCTTC	CASSDRASGWNEQFF
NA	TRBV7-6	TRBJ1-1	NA	TGTGCCAGCAGCTTTGTTCTTAGTGAAGCGTACACTGAAGCTTTCTTT	CASSFVLSEAYTEAFF
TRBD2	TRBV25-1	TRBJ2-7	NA	TGTGCCACCGGGGGGAGAGGGGTCTACGAGCAGTACTTC	CATGGRGVYEQYF
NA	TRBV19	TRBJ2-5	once	TGTGCCAGTAGTATACTCGGGTATCAAGAGACCCAGTACTTC	CASSILGYQETQYF
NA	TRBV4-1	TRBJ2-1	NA	TGCGCCAGCAGCCCGACCCCCCCCGCCTCTAGCTCCTACAATGAGCAGTTCTTC	CASSPTPPASSSYNEQFF
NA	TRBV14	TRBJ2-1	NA	TGTGCCAGCAGCGCAAGGGGGGGCAATGAGCAGTTCTTC	CASSARGGNEQFF
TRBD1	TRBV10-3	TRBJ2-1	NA	TGTGCCATCAGTGGCGGACAGGGGGCGACCTACAATGAGCAGTTCTTC	CAISGGQGATYNEQFF
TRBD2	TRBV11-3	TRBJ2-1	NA	TGTGCCAGCAGCTTATGGAGTGTAGCGGGGGCCTACAATGAGCAGTTCTTC	CASSLWSVAGAYNEQFF
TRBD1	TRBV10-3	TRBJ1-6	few	TGTGCCATCAGCTCGGACAGGGAGGTTTCACCCCTCCACTTT	CAISSDREVSPLHF